These 8 T cell receptor beta chains were all obtained from the same sample, sequenced in a study of molecular identifiers for immune sequencing clone quantification. TCRdb redid the calling of the PCR reads with MiXCR, one entry per CDR3 protein. Among some 100,000 distinct CDR3 sequences listed, over 30% were seen once. Input material: naive CD8+ T cells from blood, with Jurkat cell RNA spiked in. Subset defined: FACS-sorted CD8+CD4-CCR7+CD45RA+ naive T cells. These TCRs come from a human donor in good health. Some libraries in this study had Jurkat cell RNA spiked in.

The sample holds many counts of this clonotype. This rearrangement joins TRBV13 to TRBJ2-3; perhaps TRBD2 as D (5 bases). V was clipped by 11 bases and J by 4 bases, with 16 bases between them. Germline loops: CDR1 PRHDT, CDR2 FYEKMQ (reference sequence). The CDR3 loop spans 13 amino acids. This CDR3 reads CAAAASPPDTQYF. In DNA, the CDR3 is TGTGCCGCGGCGGCTAGCCCCCCAGATACGCAGTATTTT.

The chain links TRBV6-2 or TRBV6-3 to TRBJ1-5, with D unresolved. V was trimmed by 4 bases and J by 5 bases, leaving 15 bases between them. Germline CDR1 reads MNHEY; CDR2 reads SVGEGT. The CDR3 sequence is 15 residues long. Written as DNA, the CDR3 is TGTGCCAGCAGTTTCGGTGGAAGGGAGGATCAGCCCCAGCATTTT. Translating it yields CASSFGGREDQPQHF.

This clonotype was detected only a few times. The rearrangement links TRBV2 to TRBJ1-1, with TRBD1 matching 8 bases. CDR3 length equals 14 residues. Germline assignment: CDR1 SNHLY and CDR2 FYNNEI. Trimming cost V 3 bases and J 3 bases; bases outside gene matches: 3. DNA for the CDR3: TGTGCCAGCAGTGACAGGGGGCTCGACACTGAAGCTTTCTTT. It translates to CASSDRGLDTEAFF.

Comment on this clonotype: A much more abundant neighbour one base away suggests this may be a read error. This chain uses TRBV7-9 with TRBJ2-7; weak D call: TRBD2 (5 bases). The CDR3 loop spans 11 amino acids. Germline V gives CDR1 SEHNR, CDR2 FQNEAQ (reference sequence). The V end was cut by 7 bases, the J end by 6 bases, with 10 bases between. The CDR3 DNA reads TGTGCCAGCACACGGGATTTCGAGCAGTACTTC. It encodes CASTRDFEQYF. The full variable domain, its missing parts supplied by reference TRBV7-9 and TRBJ2-7, is DTGVSQNPRHKITKRGQNVTFRCDPISEHNRLYWYRQTLGQGPEFLTYFQNEAQLEKSRLLSDRFSAERPKGSFSTLEIQRTEQGDSAMYLCASTRDFEQYFGPGTRLTVT.

With respect to this clonotype: A single base separates this from a much larger clone, so it may be a read error. The chain links TRBV4-1 to TRBJ2-7, with TRBD2 identical over 9 bases. The length of the CDR3 is 15 residues. Germline assignment: CDR1 MGHRA and CDR2 YSYEKL. Here the CDR3 DNA reads TGCGCCAGCAGCCAAGATAGTAGCGGGAGTTACGAGCAGCACTTC. Translated: CASSQDSSGSYEQHF.

This clonotype was seen repeatedly, ten times or more. The chain joins TRBV7-8 to TRBJ2-2, with D uncertain. CDR3 length: 12 amino acids. Per germline, CDR1 SGHVS and CDR2 FQNEAQ. V lost 2 bases, J lost 7 bases, and 5 bases lay in between. CDR3 sequence reads: CASSLSGGELFF. The CDR3 nucleotides read TGTGCCAGCAGCTTATCGGGCGGGGAGCTGTTTTTT.

The V and J genes are TRBV7-9 and TRBJ2-3, with TRBD2 identical over 8 bases. The CDR3 spans 16 residues. Germline V gene data show CDR1 as SEHNR and CDR2 as FQNEAQ (reference sequence). Trimming removed 2 bases from V and 4 bases from J; junction bases left unmatched: 8. The CDR3 DNA is TGTGCCAGCAGCTTAACTGCCGGGAGGGGCTCAGATACGCAGTATTTT. Protein: CASSLTAGRGSDTQYF.

The gene calls are TRBV4-3 and TRBJ2-5; TRBD2 is a possible D gene (6 bases). The V and J ends lost 1 base and 2 bases respectively, with 17 bases between them. Germline V CDR1 and CDR2: LGHNA, YSLEER. There are 17 residues in the CDR3. CDR3 in amino acids: CASSQVNHQSGQETQYF. CDR3 sequence (DNA): TGCGCCAGCAGCCAAGTTAACCACCAAAGCGGGCAAGAGACCCAGTACTTC.